The 9 T cell receptor beta chains given below trace back to one sample, sequenced in a study of OX40 agonist ivuxolimab in advanced cancers. Data came from immunoSEQ multiplex PCR; TCRdb stores just in-frame clones and leaves some out. The table shows about 33,000 clones, with roughly 89% occurring only once. The sample here was CD4+ or CD8+ T cells sorted from blood, taken in a trial of the OX40 agonist ivuxolimab. The receptors stem from an adult with an advanced solid tumor such as melanoma, head and neck, liver or kidney cancer.

The chain couples TRBV20-1 to TRBJ2-1, with D unclear. Germline V gene data show CDR1 as DFQATT and CDR2 as SNEGSKA (reference sequence). V was shortened by 1 base and J by 5 bases, with 3 bases between the two germline ends. The CDR3 runs to 11 residues. This CDR3 reads CSARGHNEQFF. The CDR3 DNA reads as TGCAGTGCTAGAGGGCACAATGAGCAGTTCTTC.

V and J are TRBV19 and TRBJ2-7, with 9 bases identical to TRBD2. The CDR3 contains 15 residues. J lost 1 base, V lost 1 base, and 2 bases had no gene match. Germline lookup yields CDR1 LNHDA and CDR2 SQIVND (reference sequence). CDR3 region: CASSIGAGGSYEQYF. The CDR3 DNA reads as TGTGCCAGTAGTATAGGAGCGGGAGGATCCTACGAGCAGTACTTC.

The rearrangement links TRBV5-4 to TRBJ1-1; D remains ambiguous. Germline V gene data show CDR1 as SGHNT and CDR2 as YYREEE (reference sequence). This CDR3 region has 15 residues. Between the trimmed V and J ends, which lost 1 base and 4 bases, there was a span of 14 bases. The CDR3 sequence is CASSLTPGLGTEAFF. The CDR3 nucleotides are TGTGCCAGCAGCTTGACACCGGGTTTGGGCACTGAAGCTTTCTTT.

Concerning this clone itself: The same CDR3 is also encoded by other DNA sequences in this sample. The chain carries TRBV4-3 and TRBJ1-2; 7 positions agree with TRBD1. This CDR3 region has 14 residues. Germline CDR1 reads LGHNA; CDR2 reads YSLEER. V was clipped by 1 base and J by 6 bases; unmatched bases: 5. The DNA of the CDR3 is TGCGCCAGCAGCCAAGGGCAGGGGGTCGATGGCTACACCTTC. This sequence encodes CASSQGQGVDGYTF.

V and J are TRBV7-6 and TRBJ2-1; 8 bases are a match to TRBD2. This CDR3 has 17 amino acids. V dropped 4 bases and J dropped 2; count of bases not matched to a gene: 10. Germline-derived CDR1 and CDR2 are SGHVS and FNYEAQ. The CDR3 loop reads CASSYNLGTSPYNEQFF. CDR3 coding DNA: TGTGCCAGCAGCTACAACCTCGGGACTAGTCCCTACAATGAGCAGTTCTTC.

The rearrangement joins TRBV5-1 to TRBJ2-5, with 9 bases identical to TRBD2. The CDR3 extends over 15 amino acids. Per the germline V gene, CDR1 is SGHRS and CDR2 is YFSETQ. V gave up 0 bases and J gave up 4 bases; unmatched junction bases: 4. Written as DNA, the CDR3 is TGCGCCAGCAGCTTGGTGCGGGGGGGAATAGAGACCCAGTACTTC. Protein sequence: CASSLVRGGIETQYF.

This chain uses TRBV6-5 with TRBJ1-6; D remains ambiguous. Per germline, CDR1 MNHEY and CDR2 SVGAGI. The CDR3 sequence is 15 residues long. The V gene lost 7 bases and the J gene lost 7 bases, with 17 bases spanning the gap. CDR3 loop: CASTLLYSRNSPLHF. The DNA of the CDR3 is TGTGCCAGCACTCTATTATACTCCCGGAATTCACCCCTCCACTTT.

This clone was seen only once. The chain uses TRBV5-4 and TRBJ2-3; TRBD1 is a possible D gene (6 bases). The V gene's germline CDR1 is SGHNT and CDR2 YYREEE (reference sequence). The CDR3 is 15 amino acids. Trimming cost V 4 bases and J 4 bases, with 16 bases left between them. The CDR3 region has the DNA TGTGCCAGCAGCAAAACAGGGAAGGTTGCAGATACGCAGTATTTT. Its translation: CASSKTGKVADTQYF.

This chain links TRBV5-6 with TRBJ2-3; 8 positions agree with TRBD1. From germline, CDR1 is SGHDT and CDR2 YYEEEE. The CDR3 is 16 amino acids. V was clipped by 0 bases and J by 1 base; unmatched bases: 4. Written as DNA, the CDR3 is TGTGCCAGCAGCTTGGGACAGGGGACAGGCACAGATACGCAGTATTTT. Protein: CASSLGQGTGTDTQYF.